A selection of T cell receptor beta chains follows, all from one sample in a study of cytomegalovirus exposure and HLA in healthy donors. Data came from immunoSEQ multiplex PCR; TCRdb stores just in-frame clones and leaves some out. The sample has 90,000 to 120,000 clones; 75% to 85% are singletons. The sequencing input was PBMCs. These receptors originate from a female donor in good health and CMV-seropositive. CDR3s include the opening cysteine and the closing phenylalanine or tryptophan. D genes are given only for firm matches. The size of a clone is reported for some rows only, either as once, few or many, or as a class for expanded clones.

>.|TRBV19|TRBJ2-1|.|15
TGTGCCAGTAGTATTCCCGGTGACTTCTACAATGAGCAGTTCTTC
CASSIPGDFYNEQFF
>TRBD1|TRBV7-9|TRBJ2-7|few|15
TGTGCCAGCAGATCACCGGGACAGGGGCATGGCGAGCAGTACTTC
CASRSPGQGHGEQYF
>.|TRBV5-1|TRBJ2-1|.|15
TGCGCCAGCAGCTTGGATTCGGCTAGCAGAAATGAGCAGTTCTTC
CASSLDSASRNEQFF
>TRBD2|TRBV19|TRBJ2-1|.|15
TGTGCCAGTAGTATAGGGGCGGGGGGCAACAATGAGCAGTTCTTC
CASSIGAGGNNEQFF
>.|TRBV4-1|TRBJ1-6|.|12
TGCGCCAGCAGCCTCCCCTATTCACCCCTCCACTTT
CASSLPYSPLHF
>TRBD1|TRBV4-3|TRBJ2-7|once|14
TGCGCCAGCAGCTCCTCGACAGGGGGCAACGAGCAGTACTTC
CASSSSTGGNEQYF
>TRBD2|TRBV30|TRBJ2-4|.|14
TGTGCCGGAGCGTTAGCGGGAGCCAAAAACATTCAGTACTTC
CAGALAGAKNIQYF
>TRBD1|TRBV19|TRBJ1-2|.|15
TGTGCCAGTAGTCTACCGGGACAGGTTTTCTATGGCTACACCTTC
CASSLPGQVFYGYTF
>.|TRBV5-4|TRBJ2-3|few|13
TGTGCCAGCAGCTTCACTAGCCGGGATACGCAGTATTTT
CASSFTSRDTQYF
>TRBD2|TRBV18|TRBJ2-3|.|16
TGTGCCAGCTCACCAGGATGGCTAGCGGGACAAGATACGCAGTATTTT
CASSPGWLAGQDTQYF
>.|TRBV7-9|TRBJ2-1|.|16
TGTTCCAGCAGCTTAGTACGGGACATTGACTACAATGAGCAGTTCTTC
CSSSLVRDIDYNEQFF
>.|TRBV5-1|TRBJ1-3|.|14
TGCGCCAGCAGCTTGGCAGGGTACGGAAACACCATATATTTT
CASSLAGYGNTIYF
>.|TRBV7-9|TRBJ1-4|few|14
TGTGCCAGCAGCTTAGAATCCCTTAATGAAAAACTGTTTTTT
CASSLESLNEKLFF
>.|TRBV14|TRBJ1-1|.|13
TGTGCCAGCAGCCGGTGGGGGCGCACTGAAGCTTTCTTT
CASSRWGRTEAFF
>TRBD2|TRBV9|TRBJ2-1|few|15
TGTGCCAGCAGCCCTGGACTAGCGCCTAACAATGAGCAGTTCTTC
CASSPGLAPNNEQFF
>.|TRBV6-1|TRBJ2-7|few|13
TGTGCCAGCAGTGTTGCAGGGACCTACGAGCAGTACTTC
CASSVAGTYEQYF